This is a list of T cell receptor beta chains from one sample in a study of T cell responses to AZD1222 COVID-19 vaccine. Clones were sequenced by immunoSEQ multiplex PCR, and TCRdb holds only the in-frame ones, with some missing. In the table there are some 150,000 clones, about 86% of which are singletons. Material: peripheral blood, obtained 28 days after the second AZD1222 dose. All receptors come from an adult who received the AZD1222 COVID-19 vaccine. The CDR3 runs from the conserved cysteine through the conserved F or W. D genes are given only for firm matches. Size is omitted from some rows. Given values are once, few, many or a class for expanded clones.

>11|TRBV28|NA|TRBJ1-1|NA
TGTGCCAGCAGCCAGAACACTGAAGCTTTCTTT
CASSQNTEAFF
>14|TRBV2|NA|TRBJ1-4|once
TGTGCCAGCAGTTTACAGGGTACTAATGAAAAACTGTTTTTT
CASSLQGTNEKLFF
>13|TRBV4-2|TRBD1|TRBJ1-3|few
TGTGCCAGCAGCCAGATGGACAGGGTGGCCATATATTTT
CASSQMDRVAIYF
>15|TRBV11-2|NA|TRBJ1-5|once
TGTGCCAGCAGCTTAGAGGCGGGGGTTTTTCAGCCCCAGCATTTT
CASSLEAGVFQPQHF
>17|TRBV19|TRBD1|TRBJ1-6|once
TGTGCCAGTAGTGGAGGGACAGGGGGCGCCGGTATTTCACCCCTCCACTTT
CASSGGTGGAGISPLHF
>14|TRBV27|NA|TRBJ1-1|once
TGTGCCAGCTACAGGGACCTTATGAACACTGAAGCTTTCTTT
CASYRDLMNTEAFF
>15|TRBV2|NA|TRBJ2-3|NA
TGTGCCAGCAGTGTTGGGCTAGCTGGTGCAGATACGCAGTATTTT
CASSVGLAGADTQYF
>13|TRBV7-9|NA|TRBJ1-4|once
TGTGCCAGCAGCCCTACCAGTGGCCCTAAACTGTTTTTT
CASSPTSGPKLFF
>13|TRBV29-1|NA|TRBJ1-1|NA
TGCAGCGTCTGGCAGTCGTCCACTGAAGTAGCTTTCTTT
CSVWQSSTEVAFF
>15|TRBV18|TRBD1|TRBJ1-5|NA
TGTGCCAGCTCACCGGGACAGGGCAGCGCTCAGCCCCAGCATTTT
CASSPGQGSAQPQHF
>14|TRBV9|NA|TRBJ2-5|NA
TGTGCCAGCAGCCAAGCCCCCAATCAAGAGACCCAGTACTTC
CASSQAPNQETQYF
>13|TRBV6-5|TRBD1|TRBJ2-1|NA
TGTGCCAGCGGGTCGGCAGGGGGCTATGAGCAGTTCTTC
CASGSAGGYEQFF
>14|TRBV5-1|TRBD1|TRBJ1-2|NA
TGCGCCAGCAACGCCGAACAGGGGGCCTATGGCTACACCTTC
CASNAEQGAYGYTF
>17|TRBV5-1|TRBD2|TRBJ2-2|NA
TGCGCCAGCAGCTTGGCCCTAGCGGGAGGTAACACCGGGGAGCTGTTTTTT
CASSLALAGGNTGELFF
>15|TRBV5-1|TRBD1|TRBJ2-2|NA
TGCGCCAGCAGCGGGACAGGGACGAACACCGGGGAGCTGTTTTTT
CASSGTGTNTGELFF
>15|TRBV2|TRBD1|TRBJ2-7|few
TGTGCCAGCACCGCCTCGACAGGGGCCCCTTACGAGCAGTACTTC
CASTASTGAPYEQYF
>14|TRBV10-2|TRBD1|TRBJ1-4|few
TGCGCCAGCAGTGAGCCGGGACAGGAAGATAAACTGTTTTTT
CASSEPGQEDKLFF
>15|TRBV6-5|NA|TRBJ2-3|NA
TGTGCCAGCAGTTCCACAAGCGGGAGCACAGATACGCAGTATTTT
CASSSTSGSTDTQYF
>15|TRBV20-1|TRBD1|TRBJ1-2|NA
TGCAGTGCTAGTGTCCGGGACAGGGGTTTCTATGGCTACACCTTC
CSASVRDRGFYGYTF
>14|TRBV29-1|TRBD2|TRBJ2-3|NA
TGCAGCGTTGAGACTAGCGGCCCCACAGATACGCAGTATTTT
CSVETSGPTDTQYF
>17|TRBV4-1|TRBD1|TRBJ1-4|NA
TGCGCCAGCAGCCAACCCTACAGGGGGCCTACTAATGAAAAACTGTTTTTT
CASSQPYRGPTNEKLFF
>13|TRBV30|NA|TRBJ2-7|few
TGTGCCTGGAGTTTAACCGGCGGCTACGAGCAGTACTTC
CAWSLTGGYEQYF
>14|TRBV27|NA|TRBJ2-7|few
TGTGCCAGCAGTTTCCAAGGGAACAGGTACGAGCAGTACTTC
CASSFQGNRYEQYF
>13|TRBV6-5|NA|TRBJ1-1|NA
TGTGCCAGCAGTTATAGGACCAACACTGAAGCTTTCTTT
CASSYRTNTEAFF
>14|TRBV4-2|NA|TRBJ2-3|few
TGTGCCAGCAGCCAAGTAGAGAGTCCAGATACGCAGTATTTT
CASSQVESPDTQYF
>14|TRBV27|NA|TRBJ1-1|NA
TGTGCCAGCAGTTTCAAAGGCGATTTCACTGAAGCTTTCTTT
CASSFKGDFTEAFF
>14|TRBV2|TRBD2|TRBJ2-7|NA
TGTGCCAGGATCGGGGGACTAGCGGACCGATGGGTGTACTTC
CARIGGLADRWVYF
>13|TRBV5-1|NA|TRBJ2-5|NA
TGCGCCAGCAGCTCGGACCTGGACGAGACCCAGTACTTC
CASSSDLDETQYF
>15|TRBV11-2|TRBD1|TRBJ1-4|once
TGTGCCAGCAGCTCCTCGACAGGGGGAGCGGAAAAACTGTTTTTT
CASSSSTGGAEKLFF
>13|TRBV11-2|NA|TRBJ1-1|once
TGTGCCAGCAGCTTGAGGGTGCAGACTGAAGCTTTCTTT
CASSLRVQTEAFF
>15|TRBV5-1|NA|TRBJ2-2|NA
TGCGCCAGCGGGCCGGGCAGTCTGTCGCCGGGGGAGCTGTTTTTT
CASGPGSLSPGELFF
>13|TRBV27|NA|TRBJ2-5|NA
TGTGCCAGCAAATCCCTCGGGGCAGAGACCCAGTACTTC
CASKSLGAETQYF
>13|TRBV27|NA|TRBJ2-2|NA
TGTGCCAGCAGGGACACGAACACCGGGGAGCTGTTTTTT
CASRDTNTGELFF
>14|TRBV7-9|TRBD2|TRBJ2-1|NA
TGTGCCAGCAGCCGGACTAGCGGGGGCAATGAGCAGTTCTTC
CASSRTSGGNEQFF
>14|TRBV10-3|NA|TRBJ1-2|NA
TGTGCCATCAGTGCCGGGATTCCGGACTATGGCTACACCTTC
CAISAGIPDYGYTF
>16|TRBV18|TRBD1|TRBJ1-1|NA
TGTGCCAGCTCACCGGCGGTCCCAGGGGGCAACACTGAAGCTTTCTTT
CASSPAVPGGNTEAFF
>13|TRBV18|NA|TRBJ2-7|NA
TGTGCCAGCTCTCCGGGAAACTCCTACGAGCAGTACTTC
CASSPGNSYEQYF
>13|TRBV29-1|NA|TRBJ2-2|NA
TGCAGCGTAGCCTCTGCGAGCACCGGGGAGCTGTTTTTT
CSVASASTGELFF
>14|TRBV24-1|TRBD1|TRBJ2-3|NA
TGTGCCACCACTGGGACAGGGGAGGGAGATACGCAGTATTTT
CATTGTGEGDTQYF
>15|TRBV28|TRBD1|TRBJ1-2|NA
TGTGCCAGCAGGTCCCCGGGACAGGTTAACTATGGCTACACCTTC
CASRSPGQVNYGYTF
>14|TRBV6-4|NA|TRBJ2-7|once
TGTGCCAGCAGTAGACAGGCGGGCTCCTACGAGCAGTACTTC
CASSRQAGSYEQYF
>15|TRBV5-5|NA|TRBJ2-2|NA
TGTGCCAGCGGCATTGGCGGGGTGAACACCGGGGAGCTGTTTTTT
CASGIGGVNTGELFF
>16|TRBV27|TRBD1|TRBJ2-7|NA
TGTGCCAGCAGTCGGGATACGGGACAGCTGACCTACGAGCAGTACTTC
CASSRDTGQLTYEQYF
>13|TRBV15|NA|TRBJ1-5|NA
TGTGCCACCAGCAGAGACAGGGGTCAGCCCCAGCATTTT
CATSRDRGQPQHF
>12|TRBV2|NA|TRBJ2-3|once
TGTGCCAGCAGTACCCTGGGGGATACGCAGTATTTT
CASSTLGDTQYF
>15|TRBV25-1|TRBD1|TRBJ1-1|NA
TGTGCCAGCAGTGAAATGTACAGGGGGCCCACTGAAGCTTTCTTT
CASSEMYRGPTEAFF
>17|TRBV11-2|NA|TRBJ2-6|NA
TGTGCCAGCAGCTTAACTCGATGGGTCTCTGGGGCCAACGTCCTGACTTTC
CASSLTRWVSGANVLTF
>12|TRBV19|NA|TRBJ2-7|once
TGTGCCAGTAGTGGGGATTCCTACGAGCAGTACTTC
CASSGDSYEQYF
>15|TRBV5-4|NA|TRBJ2-2|NA
TGTGCCAGCAGCTCAGGACAGAGAGTTACCGGGGAGCTGTTTTTT
CASSSGQRVTGELFF
>16|TRBV18|NA|TRBJ1-1|NA
TGTGCCAGCTCACCACTTGTTAGAAAGGAGGGGGCTGAAGCTTTCTTT
CASSPLVRKEGAEAFF
>17|TRBV11-3|TRBD2|TRBJ2-2|NA
TGTGCCAGCAGCTTGGGTAGCGGGAGGGCCAGTGACGGGGAGCTGTTTTTT
CASSLGSGRASDGELFF
>13|TRBV24-1|NA|TRBJ1-2|NA
TGTGCCACCAGTGAGGTCGGCCGGTATGGCTACACCTTC
CATSEVGRYGYTF
>17|TRBV21-1|NA|TRBJ2-1|NA
TGTGCCAGCAGGGGTCTTAGCGGGAGACCTTCCTACAATGAGCAGTTCTTC
CASRGLSGRPSYNEQFF
>16|TRBV7-2|NA|TRBJ1-3|NA
TGTGCCAGCAGGCATGTAACAGGGAGCTCTGGAAACACCATATATTTT
CASRHVTGSSGNTIYF
>15|TRBV27|NA|TRBJ1-2|NA
TGTGCCAGCAGTTCGGGGCGCGCAGGGATCTATGGCTACACCTTC
CASSSGRAGIYGYTF
>15|TRBV19|NA|TRBJ1-2|NA
TGTGCCAGTACCCGAAGGATGAGGGAGGGCCGTGGCTACACCTTC
CASTRRMREGRGYTF
>15|TRBV18|NA|TRBJ1-2|NA
TGTGCCAGCTCACCAATCGCGACAGAGACCGGGGGCTACACCTTC
CASSPIATETGGYTF
>13|TRBV7-9|TRBD1|TRBJ1-6|NA
TGTGCCAGCAGGGGACAGGGGGATTCACCCCTCCACTTT
CASRGQGDSPLHF
>14|TRBV19|NA|TRBJ2-7|once
TGTGCCAGTACCCCTCCGGGACAAAACTACGAGCAGTACTTC
CASTPPGQNYEQYF
>15|TRBV7-7|TRBD1|TRBJ1-4|NA
TGTGCTAGCAGCCCCGGGACAGGGGGTAATGAAAAACTGTTTTTT
CASSPGTGGNEKLFF